This entry concerns a single T cell receptor beta chain. This entry comes from a study of blood T cell repertoires in COVID-19. The overall study: Spain, Italy and the United States supplied samples that represented acute and convalescent COVID-19. In each case, the material was cDNA or gDNA derived from T cells, B-cell-depleted T cells, or PBMCs.

Data came from immunoSEQ multiplex PCR; TCRdb stores just in-frame clones and leaves some out. The sample gives some 190,000 clones, approximately 91% of which show up once; about 6.6% is in the top ten. Sequencing input: peripheral blood. This TCR derives from a middle-aged woman who had recovered from COVID-19.

CDR3 DNA: TGTGCCAGCAGCGACAGGGACGATCGGAAAGAGACCCAGTACTTC. Amino acid sequence: CASSDRDDRKETQYF. The rearrangement links TRBV28 to TRBJ2-5; 7 positions match TRBD1. Germline CDR1 reads MDHEN; CDR2 reads SYDVKM. Trimming removed 6 bases from V and 3 bases from J; junction bases left unmatched: 10. The CDR3 has 15 residues.